These 22 T cell receptor beta chains share one sample of origin, sequenced in a study of beta chain features in type 1 diabetes. Investigators reverse transcribed all isolated RNA, so they sequenced expressed TCRB transcripts. The data were produced by immunoSEQ multiplex PCR, yet TCRdb's version contains in-frame clones alone and is incomplete. The table records some 900,000 clones, 15% to 20% of them present only once. Sequencing was carried out using naive CD4+ T cells from blood. These receptors all come from a woman under 30 in good health.

The chain combines TRBV14 with TRBJ2-3, with 8 positions matching TRBD2. V was clipped by 5 bases and J by 0 bases; unmatched bases: 10. CDR1 is SGHDN and CDR2 is FVKESK in the germline V gene. The CDR3 runs to 17 residues. This chain's CDR3 is CASSAHIGRASTDTQYF. CDR3 DNA: TGTGCCAGCAGCGCTCACATCGGGAGGGCAAGCACAGATACGCAGTATTTT.

The chain is built from TRBV27 and TRBJ2-5; 9 nucleotides line up with TRBD2. V shed 6 bases and J 5 bases; nucleotides not matched to a gene: 22. CDR1 is MNHEY, CDR2 SMNVEV, per germline (reference sequence). The CDR3 totals 19 residues. The CDR3 loop reads CASRRAVVAGGPRGETQYF. The CDR3 region has the DNA TGTGCCAGCAGACGGGCCGTGGTGGCGGGAGGGCCAAGGGGGGAGACCCAGTACTTC.

This clone has just a few counts. Additional DNA sequences in this sample encode the identical CDR3. This chain connects TRBV10-3 to TRBJ2-5, with D unresolved. This CDR3 has 11 residues. Germline V CDR1 and CDR2: ENHRY, SYGVKD. Trimming shortened V by 6 bases and J by 0 bases, and 2 bases separated the two germline ends. The CDR3 DNA sequence: TGTGCCATCAGAGACCAAGAGACCCAGTACTTC. This encodes CAIRDQETQYF.

The V call is TRBV7-9, the J call TRBJ1-2; D perhaps matches TRBD1 (5 bases). The V end lost 5 bases, the J end lost 2 bases, and 9 bases lay between the germline ends. CDR1 and CDR2 (germline): SEHNR, FQNEAQ (reference sequence). The CDR3 totals 13 residues. The CDR3 nucleotides are TGTGCCAGCAGCCAGACAGACAACTATGGCTACACCTTC. This translates into CASSQTDNYGYTF. Drawing the rest from reference TRBV7-9 and TRBJ1-2, the complete variable domain is DTGVSQNPRHKITKRGQNVTFRCDPISEHNRLYWYRQTLGQGPEFLTYFQNEAQLEKSRLLSDRFSAERPKGSFSTLEIQRTEQGDSAMYLCASSQTDNYGYTFGSGTRLTVV.

The rearrangement uses TRBV7-2 and TRBJ1-2; no reliable D call. CDR3 length: 15 residues. Germline assignment: CDR1 SGHTA and CDR2 FQGNSA. Between the trimmed V and J ends, which lost 2 bases and 2 bases, there was a span of 12 bases. CDR3 sequence reads: CASSLSTVGNYGYTF. As DNA, the CDR3 is TGTGCCAGCAGCTTATCGACGGTAGGCAACTATGGCTACACCTTC. Variable domain in full (rest from reference TRBV7-2 and TRBJ1-2): GAGVSQSPSNKVTEKGKDVELRCDPISGHTALYWYRQSLGQGLEFLIYFQGNSAPDKSGLPSDRFSAERTGGSVSTLTIQRTQQEDSAVYLCASSLSTVGNYGYTFGSGTRLTVV.

This chain joins TRBV5-1 and TRBJ2-2, with TRBD2 matching 8 bases. This CDR3 spans 15 amino acids. Losses at the gene ends were 5 bases for V and 6 bases for J; bases not matched to a gene: 9. Germline lookup yields CDR1 SGHRS and CDR2 YFSETQ. The CDR3 is CASRILGLEAGELFF. The CDR3 region has the DNA TGCGCCAGCAGGATATTGGGACTAGAGGCCGGGGAGCTGTTTTTT.

This clone appeared a few times. In the same sample, other DNA sequences code for this CDR3. The J gene is TRBJ2-7, the V gene TRBV7-6; D possibly corresponds to TRBD1 (5 bases). Trimming left V 5 bases short and J 4 bases short, with 12 bases between. Germline values: CDR1 SGHVS, CDR2 FNYEAQ. CDR3 length: 13 residues. The CDR3 is CASSPPGLYEQYF. DNA of the CDR3: TGTGCCAGCAGCCCCCCAGGGTTGTACGAGCAGTACTTC. The whole variable domain, filled in from reference TRBV7-6 and TRBJ2-7, reads GAGVSQSPRYKVTKRGQDVALRCDPISGHVSLYWYRQALGQGPEFLTYFNYEAQQDKSGLPNDRFSAERPEGSISTLTIQRTEQRDSAMYRCASSPPGLYEQYFGPGTRLTVT.

This rearrangement joins TRBV9 to TRBJ2-3; D gene unclear. Germline V gene lookup returns CDR1 SGDLS and CDR2 YYNGEE. V lost 2 bases to trimming and J lost 2 bases, with 6 bases between them. The CDR3 length is 13 residues. CDR3 protein: CASSVHPTDTQYF. DNA for the CDR3: TGTGCCAGCAGCGTGCACCCCACAGATACGCAGTATTTT.

The gene calls are TRBV5-4 and TRBJ2-5, with D perhaps matching TRBD1 (5 bases). CDR1 and CDR2 (germline): SGHNT, YYREEE (reference sequence). V was pared by 2 bases and J by 2 bases, with 7 bases between. There are 13 residues in the CDR3. CDR3 region: CASSFQGQETQYF. The CDR3 DNA reads TGTGCCAGCAGCTTTCAGGGACAAGAGACCCAGTACTTC.

The chain uses TRBV15 and TRBJ2-5, with D uncertain. Per germline, CDR1 LNHNV and CDR2 YYDKDF (reference sequence). The length of the CDR3 is 16 residues. Deletions cut 2 bases from V and 5 bases from J, with 18 bases between. CDR3 nucleotides: TGTGCCACCAGCAGAAAGCTATCAACTTCTTTGGAGACCCAGTACTTC. Its protein is CATSRKLSTSLETQYF.

The V gene is TRBV27, the J gene TRBJ2-7; D might be TRBD1 (5 bases). V lost 1 base to trimming and J lost 0 bases, with 10 bases between them. The CDR3 totals 15 residues. Germline loops: CDR1 MNHEY, CDR2 SMNVEV (reference sequence). In nucleotides, the CDR3 is TGTGCCAGCAGTTTATACCGCAGGGACTCCTACGAGCAGTACTTC. Amino acid sequence: CASSLYRRDSYEQYF.

This clone was detected a few times. The rearrangement uses TRBV5-4 and TRBJ2-2; TRBD1 matches at 9 bases. CDR1 and CDR2 (germline): SGHNT, YYREEE (reference sequence). Trimming removed 4 bases from V and 5 bases from J; junction bases left unmatched: 6. The CDR3 runs to 15 residues. Here the CDR3 DNA reads TGTGCCAGCAGCCCCGGGACAGGGAGGACCGGGGAGCTGTTTTTT. Amino acid sequence: CASSPGTGRTGELFF.

The chain links TRBV29-1 to TRBJ2-7; D is unclear. In germline, CDR1 is SQVTM, CDR2 ANQGSEA. The CDR3 spans 12 residues. With 2 bases removed from V and 4 bases from J, the gap between germline ends came to 9 bases. The CDR3 protein is CSVEKVGYEQYF. CDR3 bases: TGCAGCGTTGAAAAAGTAGGGTACGAGCAGTACTTC.

This clone has a handful of counts. The CDR3 nucleotides read TGTGCCAGCAGTGAATTGGGGACTAGCGGGAAGAACACCGGGGAGCTGTTTTTT. Protein sequence: CASSELGTSGKNTGELFF. V gene TRBV2 combines with J gene TRBJ2-2, with 13 bases lining up with TRBD2. V shed 2 bases, J shed 1 base, and the junction held 4 bases outside the gene matches. The germline V gene has CDR1 SNHLY and CDR2 FYNNEI. CDR3 length: 18 residues. The full variable domain, in which reference TRBV2 and TRBJ2-2 provide the parts outside the CDR3, is EPEVTQTPSHQVTQMGQEVILRCVPISNHLYFYWYRQILGQKVEFLVSFYNNEISEKSEIFDDQFSVERPDGSNFTLKIRSTKLEDSAMYFCASSELGTSGKNTGELFFGEGSRLTVL.

This clone was counted a few times. The V call is TRBV28, the J call TRBJ2-5; D ambiguous. CDR1 and CDR2 (germline): MDHEN, SYDVKM. The CDR3 sequence is 14 residues long. V was cut by 3 bases and J by 1 base, with 9 bases left in between. The CDR3 coding sequence is TGTGCCAGCAGTTTGTGGGCAGTCCAAGAGACCCAGTACTTC. It encodes CASSLWAVQETQYF.

The J gene is TRBJ1-1, the V gene TRBV6-6, with D tentatively TRBD1 (6 bases). The CDR3 extends over 16 amino acids. Trimming took 2 bases from V and 0 from J, leaving 13 bases between them. Germline V gene data show CDR1 as MNHNY and CDR2 as SVGAGI (reference sequence). The CDR3: CASSYVRGGMNTEAFF. The CDR3 region has the DNA TGTGCCAGCAGTTACGTCAGGGGCGGTATGAACACTGAAGCTTTCTTT.

This clone occurred a few times. This chain joins TRBV5-1 and TRBJ1-1, with 9 bases fitting TRBD1. The V gene end was trimmed by 7 bases and the J gene end by 5 bases; junction bases not matched to a gene: 12. The CDR3 runs to 15 residues. Germline V CDR1 and CDR2: SGHRS, YFSETQ. The CDR3 is CASGRDRVSGTEAFF. The CDR3 nucleotides are TGCGCCAGCGGCCGGGACAGGGTTTCGGGAACTGAAGCTTTCTTT.

V usage is TRBV7-2 and J usage is TRBJ1-4, with a possible D match to TRBD1 (5 bases). The CDR3 is 14 residues long. The germline gives CDR1 SGHTA, CDR2 FQGNSA. With 4 bases removed from V and 3 bases from J, the gap between germline ends came to 9 bases. The CDR3 DNA follows: TGTGCCAGCAGCTCCTCGGGGGCTAATGAAAAACTGTTTTTT. Protein product: CASSSSGANEKLFF.

The V call is TRBV18, the J call TRBJ2-1; D not resolved. Germline V gives CDR1 KGHSH, CDR2 LQKENI. Between the trimmed V and J ends, which lost 2 bases and 7 bases, there was a span of 18 bases. CDR3 length: 16 residues. CDR3 coding DNA: TGTGCCAGCTCACCAATGGACCAGATTCCTTCTAATGAGCAGTTCTTC. This encodes CASSPMDQIPSNEQFF.

The CDR3 bases are TGTGCCAGCAGTGAGGAGGGTAGCGGGAGTGAGCAGTTCTTC. It translates to CASSEEGSGSEQFF. This rearrangement joins TRBV2 to TRBJ2-1; 9 bases map to TRBD2. This CDR3 has 14 residues. CDR1 is SNHLY, CDR2 FYNNEI, per germline. The V segment lost 3 bases and the J segment 9 bases; nucleotides outside the gene matches: 6.

This clone showed up just a few times. This chain joins TRBV6-1 and TRBJ2-3, with D tentatively TRBD2 (6 bases). CDR3 length equals 16 residues. CDR1 MNHNS and CDR2 SASEGT come from the germline V gene. V lost 4 bases to trimming and J lost 7 bases, with 21 bases between them. The CDR3 region is CASSVVGREPGHTQYF. CDR3 nucleotide sequence: TGTGCCAGCAGTGTTGTGGGACGGGAGCCTGGTCATACGCAGTATTTT.

This clone appeared a few times. The V call is TRBV7-2, the J call TRBJ2-7; 13 positions match TRBD2. V was clipped by 5 bases and J by 5 bases; unmatched bases: 9. CDR3 size: 16 residues. The germline gives CDR1 SGHTA, CDR2 FQGNSA. The CDR3 DNA reads as TGTGCCAGCAGCGCGCTAGGACTAGCGGGAGTCAACGAGCAGTACTTC. Its translation: CASSALGLAGVNEQYF.